These T cell receptor beta chains were read from a single sample in a study of identical twins. TCRdb fed the 5' RACE reads into MiXCR, producing one record per CDR3 protein. The table shows approximately 260,000 distinct CDR3 sequences, with around 8.8% occurring only once. This sample also belongs to another study, concerning yellow fever vaccine responses in identical twins.

The material sequenced was CD8+ T cells sorted from blood. Source of these receptors: a woman under 30 in good health. Both conserved end residues are part of each CDR3. A D gene is named only where the DNA matches it firmly. Expanded clones get a size class; other rows say once, few or many, or leave the size out.

CDR3 length,J gene,clone size,D gene,V gene,CDR3 protein,CDR3 DNA
14,TRBJ2-2,.,.,TRBV12-3/TRBV12-4,CASRPRVGTGELFF,TGTGCCAGCAGGCCTAGGGTTGGGACCGGGGAGCTGTTTTTT
15,TRBJ2-5,few,TRBD1,TRBV12-3/TRBV12-4,CASSSPWTGQETQYF,TGTGCCAGCAGTTCCCCGTGGACAGGACAAGAGACCCAGTACTTC
13,TRBJ2-2,few,.,TRBV6-4,CASSDSTAGELFF,TGTGCCAGCAGTGACTCGACCGCCGGGGAGCTGTTTTTT
15,TRBJ2-3,few,TRBD2,TRBV5-1,CASSLGAGRADTQYF,TGCGCCAGCAGCTTGGGAGCGGGGCGCGCAGATACGCAGTATTTT
17,TRBJ2-7,few,TRBD1,TRBV7-9,CASSLRGAGTESYEQYF,TGTGCCAGCAGCTTAAGAGGGGCCGGGACAGAATCCTACGAGCAGTACTTC
15,TRBJ2-7,few,.,TRBV4-1,CASSQGLGPSYEQYF,TGCGCCAGCAGCCAAGGGTTGGGGCCCTCCTACGAGCAGTACTTC
15,TRBJ2-1,.,TRBD1,TRBV6-2/TRBV6-3,CASSTGTGDYNEQFF,TGTGCCAGCAGTACCGGGACAGGGGACTACAATGAGCAGTTCTTC
15,TRBJ2-4,.,TRBD1,TRBV5-6,CASSFSQGVKNIQYF,TGTGCCAGCAGCTTTTCACAGGGGGTCAAAAACATTCAGTACTTC
15,TRBJ1-1,.,.,TRBV27,CASSKGPKENTEAFF,TGTGCCAGCAGCAAAGGACCCAAAGAGAACACTGAAGCTTTCTTT
16,TRBJ2-5,few,TRBD2,TRBV6-2/TRBV6-3,CASSYSTSDFQETQYF,TGTGCCAGCAGTTACTCGACTAGCGATTTCCAAGAGACCCAGTACTTC
15,TRBJ1-2,few,TRBD1,TRBV29-1,CARPKGGDRDYGYTF,TGCGCACGTCCGAAGGGGGGGGACAGGGACTATGGCTACACCTTC